The 27 T cell receptor beta chains listed next were all sequenced from one sample in a study of shared clonotypes between healthy human individuals. Clones were sequenced by immunoSEQ multiplex PCR, and TCRdb holds only the in-frame ones, with some missing. The sample has under 750,000 clones, about two thirds seen once. Source material: memory CD4+ T cells sorted from blood. Subset meaning: CD45RA-negative fraction. These receptors were taken from a woman aged 25 to 39 in good health.

This clone was recorded a few times. The chain combines TRBV2 with TRBJ2-3; D unclear. The CDR3 has 13 residues. Trimming cost V 4 bases and J 8 bases, with 13 bases left between them. The V gene's germline CDR1 is SNHLY and CDR2 FYNNEI. CDR3 amino acids: CASSGGPLGTQYF. CDR3 coding DNA: TGTGCCAGCAGTGGTGGTCCCCTCGGTACGCAGTATTTT.

The chain is built from TRBV19 and TRBJ2-6; unclear D gene. Trimming stripped 6 bases from V and 2 bases from J, with 11 bases between. This CDR3 spans 15 amino acids. The germline V gene encodes CDR1 LNHDA and CDR2 SQIVND (reference sequence). Here the CDR3 reads CASSPWEAGANVLTF. The CDR3 nucleotides are TGTGCCAGTAGCCCCTGGGAAGCTGGGGCCAACGTCCTGACTTTC. The full variable domain, its missing parts supplied by reference TRBV19 and TRBJ2-6, is DGGITQSPKYLFRKEGQNVTLSCEQNLNHDAMYWYRQDPGQGLRLIYYSQIVNDFQKGDIAEGYSVSREKKESFPLTVTSAQKNPTAFYLCASSPWEAGANVLTFGAGSRLTVL.

The V gene is TRBV7-3, the J gene TRBJ1-5, with unresolved D. CDR1 is SGHTA, CDR2 FQGTGA, per germline. Trimming removed 4 bases from V and 5 bases from J, with 6 bases in between. The CDR3 is made up of 12 amino acids. CDR3 region: CASSSMDQPQHF. The CDR3 bases are TGTGCCAGCAGCTCTATGGATCAGCCCCAGCATTTT.

This rearrangement joins TRBV30 to TRBJ1-2, with TRBD1 as a possible D gene (5 bases). The ends were cut back, 5 bases at V and 5 bases at J, with 15 bases in the middle. This CDR3 has 13 amino acids. The germline CDR1 and CDR2 sequences are GTSNPN and SVGIG (reference sequence). As DNA, the CDR3 is TGTGCCTGGGTGGACAAGCGACCGTATGGCTACACCTTC. This encodes CAWVDKRPYGYTF.

The chain couples TRBV27 to TRBJ2-5; 9 bases align to TRBD1. Germline loops: CDR1 MNHEY, CDR2 SMNVEV (reference sequence). The CDR3 contains 13 residues. J was trimmed by 4 bases and V by 10 bases; bases with no gene match: 7. CDR3 amino acids: CATGTGRGETQYF. Here the CDR3 DNA reads TGTGCCACCGGGACAGGGAGGGGAGAGACCCAGTACTTC.

The chain carries TRBV5-6 and TRBJ2-1, with 9 bases matching TRBD2. V lost 4 bases to trimming and J lost 0 bases; unmatched junction nucleotides: 5. CDR3 length: 16 residues. From germline, CDR1 is SGHDT and CDR2 YYEEEE. CDR3 sequence (DNA): TGTGCCAGCAGCGTAGCGGGAGTTACCTCCTACAATGAGCAGTTCTTC. It translates to CASSVAGVTSYNEQFF. Full variable domain (missing parts from reference TRBV5-6 and TRBJ2-1): DAGVTQSPTHLIKTRGQQVTLRCSPKSGHDTVSWYQQALGQGPQFIFQYYEEEERQRGNFPDRFSGHQFPNYSSELNVNALLLGDSALYLCASSVAGVTSYNEQFFGPGTRLTVL.

The chain combines TRBV7-2 with TRBJ2-7; D possibly corresponds to TRBD2 (5 bases). CDR3 length: 13 amino acids. V lost 3 bases and J lost 7, with 13 bases in between. Germline CDR1 is SGHTA and CDR2 is FQGNSA. The CDR3 loop reads CASSFRGSWEQYF. CDR3 in DNA: TGTGCCAGCAGCTTTCGGGGTTCTTGGGAGCAGTACTTC.

The CDR3 bases are TGTGCCAGCAGCCCGCTAGCGGGAGCCTCCTACGAGCAGTACTTC. Translating gives CASSPLAGASYEQYF. The J gene is TRBJ2-7, the V gene TRBV11-1; TRBD2 matches at 10 bases. Germline CDR1 and CDR2: SGHAT and FQDESV (reference sequence). Trimming removed 5 bases from V and 0 bases from J; junction bases left unmatched: 4. The CDR3 length is 15 residues. Drawing the rest from reference TRBV11-1 and TRBJ2-7, the complete variable domain is EAEVAQSPRYKITEKSQAVAFWCDPISGHATLYWYRQILGQGPELLVQFQDESVVDDSQLPKDRFSAERLKGVDSTLKIQPAELGDSAMYLCASSPLAGASYEQYFGPGTRLTVT.

This clone was seen a single time. This chain links TRBV6-1 with TRBJ1-1; 7 nucleotides align to TRBD1. Per the germline V gene, CDR1 is MNHNS and CDR2 is SASEGT. Germline trimming cut 4 bases from V and 7 bases from J; bases unmatched to any gene: 9. The CDR3 extends over 14 amino acids. The DNA of the CDR3 is TGTGCCAGCAGTGTACATGACAGGGTCCGTGAAGCTTTCTTT. This gives the protein CASSVHDRVREAFF.

The rearrangement joins TRBV28 to TRBJ1-5; 11 positions agree with TRBD1. V was pared by 5 bases and J by 5 bases, with 11 bases of the junction left unmatched. The CDR3 runs 17 residues. The V gene's germline CDR1 is MDHEN and CDR2 SYDVKM. The CDR3 sequence is CASSIPGQGDSDQPQHF. The CDR3 DNA is TGTGCCAGCAGTATTCCGGGACAGGGGGATTCGGATCAGCCCCAGCATTTT.

With respect to this clone: The sample carries other DNA sequences with the same CDR3. The CDR3 DNA sequence: TGTGCCAGCAGCTTATCTGCCGAGCAGTTCTTC. This codes for CASSLSAEQFF. The J gene is TRBJ2-1, the V gene TRBV7-2; D not certain. Germline CDR1 reads SGHTA; CDR2 reads FQGNSA. The CDR3 is 11 residues long. V was pared by 2 bases and J by 10 bases, with 6 bases between.

In its sample, this clone was seen many times. This chain joins TRBV5-8 and TRBJ1-5; 8 bases fit TRBD1. This CDR3 spans 13 amino acids. Germline CDR1 and CDR2: SGHTS and YDEGEE. V lost 3 bases, J lost 5 bases, and 1 base stayed unmatched. The CDR3 bases are TGTGCCAGCAGCTCGGACAGGGATCAGCCCCAGCATTTT. It encodes CASSSDRDQPQHF.

CDR3 in DNA: TGCAGCGTTGAAAAGTCCGGGAGGCCCGACGGGGGCTACACCTTC. It yields the protein CSVEKSGRPDGGYTF. The chain joins TRBV29-1 to TRBJ1-2, with D hard to call. Trimming pared 2 bases from V and 8 bases from J, leaving 21 bases between. CDR1 is SQVTM, CDR2 ANQGSEA, per germline. The CDR3 is 15 residues long.

This clone was detected once. The J gene is TRBJ2-3, the V gene TRBV19; D gene unclear. CDR3 size: 14 residues. Per germline, CDR1 LNHDA and CDR2 SQIVND (reference sequence). V was trimmed by 5 bases and J by 2 bases, leaving 11 bases between them. In DNA, the CDR3 is TGTGCCAGTAGTTCCGGGTCATACACAGATACGCAGTATTTT. Its translation: CASSSGSYTDTQYF.

This clone was picked up one time. J is TRBJ1-1 and V is TRBV28; D might be TRBD1 (5 bases). Trimming left V 3 bases short and J 0 bases short, with 23 bases between. Germline assignment: CDR1 MDHEN and CDR2 SYDVKM. This CDR3 has 19 residues. CDR3 sequence: CASSFWGRRHSRMNTEAFF. In DNA form, the CDR3 reads TGTGCCAGCAGTTTTTGGGGCAGGAGACATTCCCGAATGAACACTGAAGCTTTCTTT.

This clone turned up a few times. The V and J genes are TRBV7-9 and TRBJ1-2; TRBD1 agrees at 7 bases. V dropped 10 bases and J dropped 8; count of bases not matched to a gene: 10. CDR1 and CDR2 (germline): SEHNR, FQNEAQ (reference sequence). This CDR3 contains 12 residues. The CDR3 DNA reads TGTGCCACTGAGACAGGGCATTTCGGCTACACCTTC. It specifies CATETGHFGYTF. The full variable domain, in which reference TRBV7-9 and TRBJ1-2 provide the parts outside the CDR3, is DTGVSQNPRHKITKRGQNVTFRCDPISEHNRLYWYRQTLGQGPEFLTYFQNEAQLEKSRLLSDRFSAERPKGSFSTLEIQRTEQGDSAMYLCATETGHFGYTFGSGTRLTVV.

The count of this clone is one. The rearrangement joins TRBV11-2 to TRBJ2-7, with TRBD2 matching over 13 bases. CDR3 size: 15 residues. After removal of 5 bases from V and 5 bases from J, the junction contained 6 bases not matched to a gene. CDR1 is SGHAT, CDR2 FQNNGV, per germline. The CDR3 loop is CASSTRTSGRDEQYF. In nucleotides, the CDR3 is TGTGCCAGCAGCACTCGGACTAGCGGGAGAGACGAGCAGTACTTC.

This chain links TRBV5-4 with TRBJ2-1; TRBD2 aligns across 9 bases. The CDR3 runs 18 residues. The V gene end was trimmed by 0 bases and the J gene end by 1 base; junction bases not matched to a gene: 8. Germline V gene sequence: CDR1 SGHNT, CDR2 YYREEE (reference sequence). CDR3: CASSLDLPGLASYNEQFF. DNA of the CDR3: TGTGCCAGCAGCTTGGATCTCCCGGGACTAGCTTCCTACAATGAGCAGTTCTTC.

This clone was counted a few times. This chain joins TRBV7-9 and TRBJ1-2; unclear D gene. CDR1 and CDR2 from the germline V gene are SEHNR and FQNEAQ (reference sequence). The CDR3 runs 14 residues. V was trimmed by 2 bases and J by 4 bases, leaving 11 bases between them. For the CDR3, the DNA is TGTGCCAGCAGCTTACTGGGCAGTACCTATGGCTACACCTTC. Translation: CASSLLGSTYGYTF.

Ten or more counts support this clone. The V and J genes are TRBV6-5 and TRBJ2-7, with unresolved D. From germline, CDR1 is MNHEY and CDR2 SVGAGI. This CDR3 comprises 14 residues. Trimming removed 5 bases at V and 0 bases at J, with 11 bases between. CDR3 DNA sequence: TGTGCCAGCAGTCCTACCCCGAGCTCCTACGAGCAGTACTTC. This translates into CASSPTPSSYEQYF.

The chain recombines TRBV27 with TRBJ2-5; 8 bases line up with TRBD2. The CDR3 totals 17 residues. Germline V lookup: CDR1 MNHEY, CDR2 SMNVEV (reference sequence). Trimming removed 7 bases from V and 6 bases from J; junction bases left unmatched: 19. CDR3 DNA sequence: TGTGCCAGCAAGGCGGGAGGCTTGGGGCGTATAAGGCAGACCCAGTACTTC. It encodes CASKAGGLGRIRQTQYF.

V and J are TRBV6-1 and TRBJ2-7; no firm D call. The CDR3 extends over 15 amino acids. Deletions cut 0 bases from V and 6 bases from J, with 15 bases between. Per germline, CDR1 MNHNS and CDR2 SASEGT. The CDR3 loop reads CASSEAAVNVGEQYF. The CDR3 DNA reads TGTGCCAGCAGTGAAGCGGCGGTGAACGTCGGCGAGCAGTACTTC.

A few counts support this clone. The chain joins TRBV19 to TRBJ1-5; 9 nucleotides align to TRBD1. The V and J ends lost 5 bases and 2 bases, in that order; junction bases with no gene match: 7. The germline CDR1 and CDR2 sequences are LNHDA and SQIVND (reference sequence). The CDR3 extends over 16 amino acids. The CDR3 sequence: CASSYRTGAGNQPQHF. CDR3 DNA sequence: TGTGCCAGTAGTTACAGGACAGGGGCCGGCAATCAGCCCCAGCATTTT.

V gene TRBV28 combines with J gene TRBJ1-5; D not certain. The germline V and J ends were trimmed by 2 bases and 7 bases, with 3 bases remaining between them. Germline CDR1 is MDHEN and CDR2 is SYDVKM. This CDR3 contains 11 residues. The CDR3 protein is CASSLRQPQHF. CDR3 nucleotide sequence: TGTGCCAGCAGTTTACGGCAGCCCCAGCATTTT.

The chain recombines TRBV19 with TRBJ1-1, with a possible D match to TRBD1 (5 bases). Per the germline V gene, CDR1 is LNHDA and CDR2 is SQIVND (reference sequence). Deletions cut 7 bases from V and 1 base from J, with 10 bases between. The CDR3 is 13 residues long. CDR3 region: CASTQGQNTEAFF. CDR3 bases: TGTGCCAGTACTCAGGGTCAGAACACTGAAGCTTTCTTT.

The CDR3: CATSREGDTQYF. CDR3 nucleotide sequence: TGTGCCACCAGCAGAGAGGGAGATACGCAGTATTTT. The chain employs TRBV15 and TRBJ2-3; no definite D call. V was shortened by 0 bases and J by 5 bases, with 3 bases between the two germline ends. The germline V gene encodes CDR1 LNHNV and CDR2 YYDKDF (reference sequence). CDR3 length equals 12 residues.

The chain recombines TRBV7-2 with TRBJ1-2; no clear D gene. CDR3 length: 15 amino acids. CDR1 is SGHTA and CDR2 is FQGNSA in the germline V gene. V was trimmed by 4 bases and J by 5 bases, leaving 17 bases between them. CDR3 residues: CASSSTHRANYGYTF. In nucleotides, the CDR3 is TGTGCCAGCAGCTCTACGCACCGGGCAAATTATGGCTACACCTTC.